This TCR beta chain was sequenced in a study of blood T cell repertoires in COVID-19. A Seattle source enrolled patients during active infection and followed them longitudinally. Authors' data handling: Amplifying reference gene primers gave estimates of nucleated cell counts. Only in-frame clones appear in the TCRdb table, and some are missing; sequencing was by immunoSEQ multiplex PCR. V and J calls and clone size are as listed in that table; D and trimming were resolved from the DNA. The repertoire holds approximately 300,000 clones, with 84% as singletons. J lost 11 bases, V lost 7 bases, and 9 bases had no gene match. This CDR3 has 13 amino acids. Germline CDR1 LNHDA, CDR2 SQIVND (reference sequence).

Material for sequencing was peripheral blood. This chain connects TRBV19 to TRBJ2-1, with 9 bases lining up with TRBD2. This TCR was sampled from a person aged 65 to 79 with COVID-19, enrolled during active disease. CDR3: CASTQIAGDKQFF. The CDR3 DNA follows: TGTGCCAGTACCCAAATAGCGGGGGACAAGCAGTTCTTC. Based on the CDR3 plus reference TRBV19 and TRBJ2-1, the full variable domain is DGGITQSPKYLFRKEGQNVTLSCEQNLNHDAMYWYRQDPGQGLRLIYYSQIVNDFQKGDIAEGYSVSREKKESFPLTVTSAQKNPTAFYLCASTQIAGDKQFFGPGTRLTVL.